The present TCR beta chain was sequenced within a study of response to subunit inactivated influenza vaccine. The CDR3 contains 16 residues. Germline CDR1 reads SGHRS; CDR2 reads YFSETQ. The ends lost 2 bases at V and 3 bases at J; junction bases unmatched: 8. Via MiXCR, TCRdb re-called the RT-PCR reads, giving one row per CDR3 protein. The data contain around 570,000 distinct CDR3 sequences, 10% to 12% of them singletons. The same data also went into a second study, on T cells expressing NK-cell markers. That publication notes: In generating TCR beta cDNA, 5'RACE template switching with UMIs was used. Each TCR beta repertoire originated in sorted T cells that were CD3+CD56+NKG2C+, CD3+CD56+NKG2C- or CD3+CD56-NKG2C+. The use of an anti-gamma-delta TCR antibody, which was added in several experiments, restricted sorting to T cells expressing alpha-beta TCR.

Sequenced here: PBMCs from blood, sampled on the day of vaccination. The gene calls are TRBV5-1 and TRBJ2-1; 7 positions match TRBD2. This sequence was found in a man aged 50-59 years who received an inactivated influenza vaccine. CDR3 DNA sequence: TGCGCCAGCAGCTTTAGTTCCGGGACTAACTACAATGAGCAGTTCTTC. Its protein is CASSFSSGTNYNEQFF.